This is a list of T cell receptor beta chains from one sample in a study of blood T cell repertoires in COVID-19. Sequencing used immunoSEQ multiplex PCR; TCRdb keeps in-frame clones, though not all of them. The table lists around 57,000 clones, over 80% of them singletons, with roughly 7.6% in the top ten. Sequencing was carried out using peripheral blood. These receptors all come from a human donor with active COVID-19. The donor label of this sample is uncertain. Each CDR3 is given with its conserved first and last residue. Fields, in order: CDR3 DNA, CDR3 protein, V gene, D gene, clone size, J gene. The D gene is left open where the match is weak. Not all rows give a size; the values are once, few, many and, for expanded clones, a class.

cdr3_nt: TGTGCCAGCAGCCAAGAGGCCGGGTTTCCCTACGAGCAGTACTTC
cdr3_aa: CASSQEAGFPYEQYF
v_call: TRBV4-2
d_call: -
clone_size: few
j_call: TRBJ2-7

cdr3_nt: TGCAGCGTTCTCCCCCCGGCTAGCGGGGGCCAAGAGACCCAGTACTTC
cdr3_aa: CSVLPPASGGQETQYF
v_call: TRBV29-1
d_call: TRBD2
clone_size: -
j_call: TRBJ2-5

cdr3_nt: TGTGCCAGTATGGACAGGGGGTTCACAGATACGCAGTATTTT
cdr3_aa: CASMDRGFTDTQYF
v_call: TRBV19
d_call: TRBD1
clone_size: -
j_call: TRBJ2-3

cdr3_nt: TGTGCCACCAGTGACGTCCTAGGGACAGCGATAGGCGAGCAGTACTTC
cdr3_aa: CATSDVLGTAIGEQYF
v_call: TRBV24-1
d_call: TRBD1
clone_size: -
j_call: TRBJ2-7

cdr3_nt: TGTGCCAGCAGTGAAGGGTCCCAGGGACAGGGGGCCCAAGAGCAGTACTTC
cdr3_aa: CASSEGSQGQGAQEQYF
v_call: TRBV2
d_call: TRBD1
clone_size: -
j_call: TRBJ2-7

cdr3_nt: TGTGCCCCCCGATCCTTGCGGGCGGGGGGTGAAAACATTCAGTACTTC
cdr3_aa: CAPRSLRAGGENIQYF
v_call: TRBV24-1
d_call: TRBD2
clone_size: -
j_call: TRBJ2-4

cdr3_nt: TGTGCCAGCAGCGTAGCTCAGGGGAACGAAGCTTTCTTT
cdr3_aa: CASSVAQGNEAFF
v_call: TRBV9
d_call: -
clone_size: -
j_call: TRBJ1-1

cdr3_nt: TGTGCCAGCAGCTTAGGGGAACAGGGGTTGACTACTTCAGATGAGCAGTTCTTC
cdr3_aa: CASSLGEQGLTTSDEQFF
v_call: TRBV11-3
d_call: TRBD1
clone_size: -
j_call: TRBJ2-1

cdr3_nt: TGTGCCAGCAGTTTAAGGGGGCTTGAGACCCAGTACTTC
cdr3_aa: CASSLRGLETQYF
v_call: TRBV13
d_call: TRBD1
clone_size: -
j_call: TRBJ2-5

cdr3_nt: TGTGCCACCAGGGCCCTAGGAGGGCCGGTTTCCGGGGAGCTGTTTTTT
cdr3_aa: CATRALGGPVSGELFF
v_call: TRBV15
d_call: -
clone_size: -
j_call: TRBJ2-2

cdr3_nt: TGTGCCAGCAGTGACCCGATTGGGGCCACAGATACGCAGTATTTT
cdr3_aa: CASSDPIGATDTQYF
v_call: TRBV6-2/TRBV6-3
d_call: -
clone_size: -
j_call: TRBJ2-3

cdr3_nt: TGTGCCTGGAGTACAGGGTGGCCTGAAGCTTTCTTT
cdr3_aa: CAWSTGWPEAFF
v_call: TRBV30
d_call: -
clone_size: -
j_call: TRBJ1-1

cdr3_nt: TGTGCCAGCAGCGACCAGACGGGGGACAGGGCTAGAGGCTACACCTTC
cdr3_aa: CASSDQTGDRARGYTF
v_call: TRBV9
d_call: TRBD1
clone_size: -
j_call: TRBJ1-2

cdr3_nt: TGTGCCAGCAACCCGGTGGGTAGGGGGCCCTATGGCTACACCTTC
cdr3_aa: CASNPVGRGPYGYTF
v_call: TRBV7-2
d_call: TRBD1
clone_size: -
j_call: TRBJ1-2

cdr3_nt: TGTGCCAGCAGTTTCTCGCGGGGGGGCCAAGAGACCCAGTACTTC
cdr3_aa: CASSFSRGGQETQYF
v_call: TRBV27
d_call: TRBD2
clone_size: -
j_call: TRBJ2-5

cdr3_nt: TGTGCCAGCACCCCTGGGACAGGGCAAAACACTGAAGCTTTCTTT
cdr3_aa: CASTPGTGQNTEAFF
v_call: TRBV5-4
d_call: TRBD1
clone_size: -
j_call: TRBJ1-1

cdr3_nt: TGTGCCAGCCAGACTAGCGGGAGCCTCCACGAGCAGTACTTC
cdr3_aa: CASQTSGSLHEQYF
v_call: TRBV6-6
d_call: TRBD2
clone_size: -
j_call: TRBJ2-7

cdr3_nt: TGTGCCAGCAGCCCGGCGGGCGGGAGGAGCACAGATACGCAGTATTTT
cdr3_aa: CASSPAGGRSTDTQYF
v_call: TRBV11-2
d_call: TRBD2
clone_size: -
j_call: TRBJ2-3

cdr3_nt: TGTGCCAGCAGCTTACGGCACAGGGGGTTAGAAAACACTGAAGCTTTCTTT
cdr3_aa: CASSLRHRGLENTEAFF
v_call: TRBV7-9
d_call: TRBD1
clone_size: -
j_call: TRBJ1-1

cdr3_nt: TGTGCCATCAGTGAGTCGAGTACTGCTGAAAAACTGTTTTTT
cdr3_aa: CAISESSTAEKLFF
v_call: TRBV10-3
d_call: -
clone_size: -
j_call: TRBJ1-4

cdr3_nt: TGTGCCAGCAGCTATAGGGACAGGGATCCCCCCTACGAGCAGTACTTC
cdr3_aa: CASSYRDRDPPYEQYF
v_call: TRBV3-1/TRBV3-2
d_call: TRBD1
clone_size: -
j_call: TRBJ2-7

cdr3_nt: TGTGCCAGCAGCTTAGGTCTAGCGGGAGGCGGTGAGCAGTTCTTC
cdr3_aa: CASSLGLAGGGEQFF
v_call: TRBV7-3
d_call: TRBD2
clone_size: -
j_call: TRBJ2-1

cdr3_nt: TGTGCCAGCTCACCAGCAGAGCGGGGGGGCAATGAGCAGTTCTTC
cdr3_aa: CASSPAERGGNEQFF
v_call: TRBV18
d_call: TRBD2
clone_size: -
j_call: TRBJ2-1

cdr3_nt: TGTGCCAGCAGCCAAGACAGGGAGGGGATGAACACTGAAGCTTTCTTT
cdr3_aa: CASSQDREGMNTEAFF
v_call: TRBV14
d_call: -
clone_size: -
j_call: TRBJ1-1

cdr3_nt: TGCAGCGTCGTGCCCGGGACTTCCACAGATACGCAGTATTTT
cdr3_aa: CSVVPGTSTDTQYF
v_call: TRBV29-1
d_call: -
clone_size: once
j_call: TRBJ2-3